A single sample is the source of the 9 T cell receptor beta chains below, sequenced in a study of cytomegalovirus exposure and HLA in healthy donors. The PCR made use of 60 Vbeta and 13 Jbeta primers. Some clones are missing from TCRdb's copy, which holds only in-frame ones; the method was immunoSEQ multiplex PCR. The sample yields around 120,000 clones, approximately 15% seen once. Material: PBMCs. Every receptor here comes from a woman aged 18-29 years in good health and CMV-seronegative.

This clone was found a few times. The chain uses TRBV7-3 and TRBJ2-1; 14 bases agree with TRBD2. The germline gives CDR1 SGHTA, CDR2 FQGTGA. This CDR3 comprises 17 residues. J gave up 4 bases and V 5 bases, and 7 bases lay outside the gene matches. The CDR3 loop is CASSLGLAGGKYNEQFF. CDR3 in DNA: TGTGCCAGCAGCCTAGGACTAGCGGGGGGTAAATACAATGAGCAGTTCTTC.

This clone was picked up a small number of times. This rearrangement joins TRBV29-1 to TRBJ1-2; D possibly corresponds to TRBD1 (6 bases). Trimming took 7 bases from V and 7 from J, leaving 19 bases between them. The CDR3 is 13 amino acids. Germline V lookup: CDR1 SQVTM, CDR2 ANQGSEA. In nucleotides, the CDR3 is TGCAGCGGGGGAAGAACAGGGAACGGTGGCTACACCTTC. Its protein product is CSGGRTGNGGYTF.

The chain carries TRBV7-8 and TRBJ2-7; TRBD2 matches 10 bases. With V trimmed by 6 bases and J by 5 bases, 10 bases remained unmatched. This CDR3 region has 15 residues. Germline V gene lookup returns CDR1 SGHVS and CDR2 FQNEAQ. The CDR3 reads CASRFGLAESHEQYF. CDR3 nucleotides: TGTGCCAGCAGATTCGGACTAGCGGAATCCCACGAGCAGTACTTC.

This clone was observed a few times. This chain joins TRBV28 and TRBJ1-2; TRBD1 is a possible D gene (6 bases). Germline CDR1 and CDR2: MDHEN and SYDVKM. V lost 3 bases and J 7 bases, leaving 12 bases between the germline ends. The CDR3 consists of 13 residues. The CDR3 sequence is CASSFTGSRGYTF. CDR3 nucleotides: TGTGCCAGCAGTTTTACAGGGAGCCGTGGCTACACCTTC.

The chain is built from TRBV2 and TRBJ2-3; D perhaps matches TRBD1 (5 bases). Trimming removed 6 bases from V and 4 bases from J, with 11 bases in between. The CDR3 runs to 13 residues. CDR1 and CDR2 (germline): SNHLY, FYNNEI. The CDR3 is CASRAGRADTQYF. CDR3 DNA sequence: TGTGCCAGCAGGGCTGGCAGGGCAGATACGCAGTATTTT. Filled out from reference TRBV2 and TRBJ2-3, the complete variable domain reads EPEVTQTPSHQVTQMGQEVILRCVPISNHLYFYWYRQILGQKVEFLVSFYNNEISEKSEIFDDQFSVERPDGSNFTLKIRSTKLEDSAMYFCASRAGRADTQYFGPGTRLTVL.

This clone was seen only a few times. The chain recombines TRBV6-1 with TRBJ2-7; perhaps TRBD2 as D (5 bases). This CDR3 contains 15 residues. The V and J ends lost 1 base and 5 bases respectively, with 15 bases between them. CDR1 and CDR2 from the germline V gene are MNHNS and SASEGT. The CDR3 DNA reads as TGTGCCAGCAGTGAAGAACGGGTAGCGCGGAACGAGCAGTACTTC. This sequence encodes CASSEERVARNEQYF.

There are a few counts of this clone. The chain joins TRBV5-8 to TRBJ1-1; the match to TRBD1 covers 7 bases. Trimming cost V 2 bases and J 0 bases; bases outside gene matches: 7. CDR1 is SGHTS and CDR2 is YDEGEE in the germline V gene. The CDR3 runs 16 residues. CDR3 bases: TGTGCCAGCAGCTTCGGGACAGAAAACATGAACACTGAAGCTTTCTTT. Protein product: CASSFGTENMNTEAFF.

This clone was counted between two and nine times. This sequence joins TRBV28 and TRBJ1-5; D perhaps matches TRBD1 (6 bases). The ends were cut back, 10 bases at V and 4 bases at J, with 11 bases in the middle. The CDR3 covers 12 residues. From germline, CDR1 is MDHEN and CDR2 SYDVKM. The CDR3, as DNA: TGTGCCACCGGACAGCTGAATCAGCCCCAGCATTTT. Its translation is CATGQLNQPQHF.

The V gene is TRBV7-2, the J gene TRBJ2-7; 8 bases are shared with TRBD1. J gave up 1 base and V 5 bases, and 4 bases lay outside the gene matches. The CDR3 runs to 14 residues. The V gene's germline CDR1 is SGHTA and CDR2 FQGNSA. For the CDR3, the DNA is TGTGCCAGCAGCCCTAGGACAGGGTCCTACGAGCAGTACTTC. Protein sequence: CASSPRTGSYEQYF.